This T cell receptor beta chain stems from a study of CD8 T cells in Susac syndrome. The RNA input was roughly 0.45 to 1 ug, and it was reverse transcribed with random hexamers. Amplification of TCR beta CDR3 spanned 54 Vbeta and 13 Jbeta via immunoSEQ multiplex PCR. TCRdb reprocessed the immunoSEQ multiplex PCR reads via MiXCR and lists one record per CDR3 protein. The sample yields about 140,000 distinct CDR3 sequences, roughly 94% seen once. Both CD4+ and CD8+ T cells were negatively isolated, and TEMRA cells underwent FACS enrichment. General study results and limits: The study recognized that its TCR sequencing and HLA analysis covered a relatively small number of individuals.

About this clonotype itself: What it binds is not known.

Per germline, CDR1 MNHEY and CDR2 SVGAGI. Trimming removed 5 bases from V and 5 bases from J; junction bases left unmatched: 4. The CDR3 sequence is 13 residues long. The clonotype comes from a human donor in good health. The chain combines TRBV6-5 with TRBJ2-7; 9 positions agree with TRBD1. The sequenced sample was CD4+ T cells from PBMCs. This CDR3 is CASSRTGAHEQYF. CDR3 coding DNA: TGTGCCAGCAGTCGGACAGGGGCCCACGAGCAGTACTTC.